This T cell receptor beta chain emerged from a study of shared clonotypes between healthy human individuals (dated by TCRdb to 2020 to 2022). Context from the whole study: The cohort comprised a couple of women and a few men aged 18 to 49 years. For each donor, CD4 naive and CD4 memory were each run on three plates, CD8 naive on two plates, and CD8 memory on one plate. To estimate repertoire size and how much clonotypes are shared between individuals, the study performed deep sequencing of blood TCR repertoires from a few healthy adults. Different laboratories and diverse techniques were used to prepare libraries and sequence TCR repertoires, to increase sequencing depth and limit assay-specific biases. Per donor, leukapheresis produced somewhere between about 0.85 and 9.5 billion PBMCs.

A remark on this clone: The antigen it binds to is not known. No qualities accompany the bases; no much larger clone lies one base away.

Inclusive of the bounding cysteine and phenylalanine, the CDR3 is 16 residues long. Just the 48-base CDR3 DNA is kept, in frame starting at base 1. V and J are trimmed by 5 bases and 0 bases, and the gene matches miss 5 bases of the junction. The germline V gene (reference sequence) yields SSHAT for CDR1 and FNYEAQ for CDR2. On the study overall, not on this receptor specifically: Estimated clonotype richness was generally larger for naive than for memory subsets. Even with the large sequencing depth, rarefaction of the sorted-subset datasets indicated that sequencing was incomplete. Sampling was restricted to blood, and TCR repertoires in tissues likely differ from the TCR repertoires found in blood. Based on pairwise subsampling, the degree of clonotype sharing among donors was expected to be affected by sequencing depth. About 4.5% of naive CD4, around 3.6% of naive CD8, 2.3% of memory CD4, and 0.4% of memory CD8 clonotypes were shared across several donors. Compared with non-shared clonotypes, clonotypes shared by all four sorted-subset donors had higher generation probabilities. Because the study included a small number of donors, the genetic and exposure-history diversity represented was limited.

Donors were healthy HIV-negative adults with no recently reported acute infections or vaccinations. Every donor was a Caucasian adult living in Nashville, Tennessee, USA. Magnetic negative selection was used to enrich CD4+ T cells, after which naive cells were positively selected on CD45RA and the negative fraction became the memory subset. After blood collection by leukapheresis, PBMCs were isolated using Ficoll-Histopaque density gradient centrifugation and then cryopreserved in the vapor phase of liquid nitrogen. Purity and quantity of every magnetically sorted T cell population were checked by analytical flow cytometry. Each sorted fraction had its genomic DNA isolated and then quantified by UV absorbance on a Nanodrop 2000c. Using the deep immunoSEQ assay, multiplex PCR amplified TCR CDR3 regions from genomic DNA. Extracted genomic DNA from each cell subset was spread evenly across all wells of several immunoSEQ 96-well plates, with each plate serving as a replicate. For sorted subsets, each replicate PCR was loaded with roughly 200 ng genomic DNA, equivalent to 30,000 or so T cell genomes. The purified libraries were quantified using a Qubit 3.0 fluorometer, sized with a Bioanalyzer 2100, and then quantified again using the KAPA Library Quantification kit. Each immunoSEQ 96-well plate was sequenced on its own single-read 150-cycle Illumina NextSeq 550 flow cell. The paper's processing steps were these. The immunoSEQ output contained only junctional sequences without quality scores, so filtering could not match that applied to full-length reads. To assign V/J genes and CDR3, sequences were annotated using PyIR, a Python wrapper for IgBLAST v1.9, with IMGT germline references. Any read was removed if the V/J assignment was weak (E-value above 1e-6), the CDR3 was missing, or the read contained stop codons, out-of-frame junctions, or ambiguous translated residues. V3J clonotypes were defined by identical inferred V gene, J gene, and CDR3 amino acid sequence. Percentage overlap between repertoires was calculated by dividing the number of shared unique clonotypes by the size of the smaller repertoire. Repertoire richness was assessed with RTK rarefaction, the Chao1 estimator, and Recon v2.1 estimates of unobserved clonotypes. For all TCRbeta clonotypes obtained by the gDNA method from a few donors, generation probabilities were computed with OLGA. TCRdb took this table from immuneACCESS and kept in-frame rearrangements with V and J called. Such tables lack part of the clones; where checked against another copy, unresolved V genes explain under half of the gap, and the rest is unexplained. That table furnishes V, J and clone size, whereas the DNA furnished D and trimming. In this sample the table shows 1,500,000 or so clones, around 95% of which occur a single time. The ten biggest clones cover approximately 1.1% of the sample.

The receptor was isolated from a man between 25 and 39 years old in good health. Sequencing was carried out using naive CD4+ T cells sorted from blood. According to the study, the label for this sample's cell subset or site signals: CD45RA+ positively selected. The rearrangement combines TRBV7-7 with TRBJ2-1, and TRBD1 matches 9 of the central bases. The CDR3 reads CASSPGQGSSYNEQFF. The DNA sequence reads TGTGCCAGCAGCCCCGGACAGGGGAGCTCCTACAATGAGCAGTTCTTC.